The clone carrying this T cell receptor beta chain has a count of ten or more. This record comes from a study of beta chain features in type 1 diabetes. The entirety of the isolated RNA underwent reverse transcription, so expressed TCRB transcripts were sequenced. TCRdb's copy holds only in-frame clones and misses some; the assay was immunoSEQ multiplex PCR. The sample lists hundreds of thousands of clones; approximately 15% were seen once. There are 15 residues in the CDR3. The specimen sequenced was central memory CD4+ T cells from blood. The origin of this receptor is a man younger than 45 in good health. The V call is TRBV21-1, the J call TRBJ2-7; the D segment call TRBD2 is taken from the table without a DNA check. TRBV21-1 is recorded as a pseudogene. The CDR3: CASTPGGRITYEQYV. The CDR3 bases are TGTGCCAGCACCCCGGGTGGGAGGATTACCTACGAGCAGTACGTC.